Listed here are 19 T cell receptor beta chains from one sample, sequenced in a study of Graves' ophthalmopathy and Graves' hyperthyroidism. Transcripts of RNA were the source for amplifying TCR beta CDR3 regions. HTBI primers primed a first-round RT-PCR, and a second-round multiplex PCR followed. In TCRdb, the multiplex PCR reads were re-called with MiXCR into one record per CDR3 protein. The sample contains about 210,000 distinct CDR3 sequences, 25% to 30% of which appear only once. Sequenced material: peripheral blood. Every receptor here comes from a man between 50 and 59 years old with Graves' ophthalmopathy.

The table lists this clonotype with a few counts. V gene TRBV6-2 or TRBV6-3 combines with J gene TRBJ1-1; D gene uncertain. The CDR3 contains 16 residues. Germline-derived CDR1 and CDR2 are MNHEY and SVGEGT. V was shortened by 0 bases and J by 1 base, with 12 bases between the two germline ends. DNA of the CDR3: TGTGCCAGCAGTTACTCCATTGTGGCGGGGAACACTGAAGCTTTCTTT. Protein: CASSYSIVAGNTEAFF.

J is TRBJ1-1 and V is TRBV11-2; perhaps TRBD1 as D (5 bases). The V end lost 5 bases, the J end lost 8 bases, and 15 bases lay between the germline ends. This CDR3 spans 13 amino acids. CDR1 is SGHAT, CDR2 FQNNGV, per germline. The chain's CDR3 is CASSLSGRGEAFF. The DNA of the CDR3 is TGTGCCAGCAGCCTAAGCGGTAGGGGCGAAGCTTTCTTT.

In its sample, this clonotype was seen many times. The chain links TRBV9 to TRBJ2-7, with D unclear. Germline V gives CDR1 SGDLS, CDR2 YYNGEE. V dropped 0 bases and J dropped 5 bases, with 12 bases sitting between them. The CDR3 has 14 residues. The CDR3 region is CASSVGLVTNEQYF. The DNA for the CDR3 is TGTGCCAGCAGCGTAGGTCTAGTTACCAACGAGCAGTACTTC.

In its sample, this clonotype was seen many times. V gene TRBV7-2 combines with J gene TRBJ2-3; TRBD2 matches at 13 bases. The CDR3 covers 19 residues. Germline CDR1 SGHTA, CDR2 FQGNSA. V shed 3 bases and J 2 bases; nucleotides not matched to a gene: 11. Written as DNA, the CDR3 is TGTGCCAGCAGCTTCCGACCCCCGGGACTAGCGGGATACACAGATACGCAGTATTTT. Translated: CASSFRPPGLAGYTDTQYF.

In nucleotides, the CDR3 is TGTGCCAGCAGTTATGCAAGGGAGGTCGGCTACACCTTC. Translated, it gives CASSYAREVGYTF. The V call is TRBV6-5, the J call TRBJ1-2; the D is unclear. Germline CDR1 reads MNHEY; CDR2 reads SVGAGI. V was clipped by 3 bases and J by 8 bases, with 13 bases between them. This CDR3 is built from 13 residues.

This clonotype was counted at least ten times. The rearrangement joins TRBV12-3 or TRBV12-4 to TRBJ1-1; D remains unclear. The germline V and J ends were trimmed by 2 bases and 0 bases, with 7 bases remaining between them. The CDR3 is made up of 14 amino acids. The CDR3, as DNA: TGTGCCAGCAGTTTACTGGTCATGAACACTGAAGCTTTCTTT. Translated: CASSLLVMNTEAFF.

This clonotype has at least ten counts. The genes are TRBV11-2 and TRBJ2-7; unclear D gene. The V gene lost 1 base and the J gene lost 3 bases, with 7 bases spanning the gap. The CDR3 is 13 residues long. Germline CDR1 SGHAT, CDR2 FQNNGV. Written as DNA, the CDR3 is TGTGCCAGCAGCTTAGTTTTCAACTACGAGCAGTACTTC. Its protein product is CASSLVFNYEQYF.

The CDR3, as DNA: TGTGCCAGCAGCCTCGGACAGGGGGCAGGTTCACCCCTCCACTTT. Translation gives CASSLGQGAGSPLHF. The rearrangement links TRBV7-8 to TRBJ1-6; 11 bases match TRBD1. V trimming: 5 bases; J trimming: 9 bases; junction bases outside the gene matches: 6. The CDR3 is 15 amino acids. Germline CDR1 is SGHVS and CDR2 is FQNEAQ.

The sample holds many counts of this clonotype. This sequence joins TRBV20-1 and TRBJ2-7, with 7 bases identical to TRBD1. V gave up 4 bases and J gave up 5 bases; unmatched junction bases: 8. There are 13 residues in the CDR3. The V gene's germline CDR1 is DFQATT and CDR2 SNEGSKA (reference sequence). Here the CDR3 DNA reads TGCAGTGCTACTTCGACAGGGCGGGACGAGCAGTACTTC. It translates to CSATSTGRDEQYF.

This clonotype was observed at least ten times. The CDR3 loop is CASSIGQGAYEQYF. DNA for the CDR3: TGTGCCAGTAGTATTGGACAGGGTGCCTACGAGCAGTACTTC. This sequence joins TRBV19 and TRBJ2-7, with 8 nucleotides matching TRBD1. CDR1 and CDR2 from the germline V gene are LNHDA and SQIVND (reference sequence). The CDR3 spans 14 residues. V lost 3 bases, J lost 2 bases, and 3 bases stayed unmatched.

This clonotype occurred many times. The CDR3 sequence is CASSPRDASNTGELFF. The CDR3, as DNA: TGTGCCAGCTCACCTCGGGACGCCTCGAACACCGGGGAGCTGTTTTTT. The chain is built from TRBV18 and TRBJ2-2; TRBD1 or TRBD2 may be the D gene (5 bases each). Germline loops: CDR1 KGHSH, CDR2 LQKENI. Trimming pared 3 bases from V and 0 bases from J, leaving 11 bases between. This CDR3 comprises 16 residues.

The J gene is TRBJ2-4, the V gene TRBV4-1, with 9 bases matching TRBD1. Trimming cost V 0 bases and J 0 bases; bases outside gene matches: 0. The CDR3 is 16 residues long. Looked up from germline, CDR1 is MGHRA and CDR2 is YSYEKL. Here the CDR3 reads CASSQEDRGAKNIQYF. The CDR3 DNA sequence: TGCGCCAGCAGCCAAGAGGACAGGGGAGCCAAAAACATTCAGTACTTC.

This clonotype was picked up many times. The V and J genes are TRBV12-3 or TRBV12-4 and TRBJ1-3; D is ambiguous. Trimming stripped 7 bases from V and 2 bases from J, with 15 bases between. This CDR3 is built from 15 residues. CDR3 residues: CASTSHGLAGNTIYF. The DNA for the CDR3 is TGTGCCAGCACCTCTCACGGGCTCGCTGGAAACACCATATATTTT.

This clonotype appeared many times. This sequence joins TRBV5-6 and TRBJ2-7, with D unresolved. V gave up 4 bases and J gave up 5 bases, with 19 bases separating them. Germline lookup yields CDR1 SGHDT and CDR2 YYEEEE. This CDR3 region has 15 residues. The CDR3 coding sequence is TGTGCCAGCAGCCAGACGGGCAGAAGTAGGCACGAGCAGTACTTC. It specifies CASSQTGRSRHEQYF.

There are many counts of this clonotype. V gene TRBV7-9 combines with J gene TRBJ2-7; TRBD2 aligns across 9 bases. The CDR3 has 16 amino acids. V shed 1 base and J 5 bases; nucleotides not matched to a gene: 9. Per the germline V gene, CDR1 is SEHNR and CDR2 is FQNEAQ (reference sequence). The CDR3 DNA sequence: TGTGCCAGCAGCTTAGACGGTGGCGGGAGGGCAGACGAGCAGTACTTC. It specifies CASSLDGGGRADEQYF. Variable domain in full (rest from reference TRBV7-9 and TRBJ2-7): DTGVSQNPRHKITKRGQNVTFRCDPISEHNRLYWYRQTLGQGPEFLTYFQNEAQLEKSRLLSDRFSAERPKGSFSTLEIQRTEQGDSAMYLCASSLDGGGRADEQYFGPGTRLTVT.

There are many counts of this clonotype. This rearrangement joins TRBV5-1 to TRBJ2-5; D is undetermined. V gave up 0 bases and J gave up 3 bases, with 12 bases separating them. Germline V CDR1 and CDR2: SGHRS, YFSETQ. This CDR3 has 15 amino acids. This chain's CDR3 is CASSLGGRMKETQYF. CDR3 coding DNA: TGCGCCAGCAGCTTGGGGGGTCGAATGAAAGAGACCCAGTACTTC.

This clonotype was observed a handful of times. The rearrangement links TRBV18 to TRBJ2-7, with a tentative D call TRBD1 (6 bases). The V gene lost 3 bases and the J gene lost 0 bases, with 12 bases spanning the gap. Germline V CDR1 and CDR2: KGHSH, LQKENI. The length of the CDR3 is 15 residues. The CDR3 here is CASSPDRSLSYEQYF. In nucleotides, the CDR3 is TGTGCCAGCTCACCCGACAGGAGCCTCTCCTACGAGCAGTACTTC.

The rearrangement links TRBV7-2 to TRBJ1-2; tentative D call: TRBD1 (5 bases). The germline gives CDR1 SGHTA, CDR2 FQGNSA. The V end lost 0 bases, the J end lost 6 bases, and 11 bases lay between the germline ends. This CDR3 has 14 residues. CDR3 residues: CASSLAGTDDGYTF. In nucleotides, the CDR3 is TGTGCCAGCAGCTTAGCAGGGACGGATGATGGCTACACCTTC.

The V call is TRBV24-1, the J call TRBJ1-2; the D is unclear. Germline V gene sequence: CDR1 KGHDR, CDR2 SFDVKD. The CDR3 runs to 13 residues. Trimming shortened V by 7 bases and J by 4 bases, and 12 bases separated the two germline ends. In DNA, the CDR3 is TGTGCCACCAGGGGTGATGACCGCTATGGCTACACCTTC. Translation: CATRGDDRYGYTF.